Below, 8 T cell receptor beta chains from the same sample are listed, as sequenced in a study of T cell repertoires in cytomegalovirus infection. MiXCR, applied by TCRdb to the reads, yields one record per CDR3 protein. The sample includes over 300,000 distinct CDR3 sequences, 17% of them seen just once. Sequencing was done on a sample of PBMCs. Receptors were obtained from a human donor in good health (CMV status not recorded). Some clones in this sample may be carry-over from other donors' samples.

The chain is built from TRBV10-3 and TRBJ1-2; 11 bases match TRBD1. Losses at the gene ends were 4 bases for V and 8 bases for J; bases not matched to a gene: 3. The length of the CDR3 is 13 residues. Germline V gene lookup returns CDR1 ENHRY and CDR2 SYGVKD. CDR3 coding DNA: TGTGCCATCAGTGGGACAGGGGGCGTCGGCTACACCTTC. Protein sequence: CAISGTGGVGYTF.

The J gene is TRBJ2-3, the V gene TRBV11-2, with a possible D match to TRBD2 (6 bases). Germline values: CDR1 SGHAT, CDR2 FQNNGV. V was pared by 4 bases and J by 5 bases, with 13 bases between. The CDR3 is made up of 14 amino acids. The CDR3 sequence is CASSSSSVEDTQYF. In nucleotides, the CDR3 is TGTGCCAGCAGCTCCTCTAGCGTGGAAGATACGCAGTATTTT.

This clonotype has a handful of counts. V gene TRBV28 combines with J gene TRBJ1-5; a possible D gene is TRBD1 (5 bases). CDR3 size: 14 residues. Trimming cost V 7 bases and J 4 bases, with 14 bases left between them. The germline V gene has CDR1 MDHEN and CDR2 SYDVKM. The CDR3 DNA reads TGTGCCAGCAAAGGGGATCCCCCAAATCAGCCCCAGCATTTT. As protein: CASKGDPPNQPQHF.

This clonotype came up many times. The chain combines TRBV10-3 with TRBJ2-7, with 9 positions matching TRBD1. After removal of 5 bases from V and 4 bases from J, the junction contained 6 bases not matched to a gene. This CDR3 has 14 residues. The germline gives CDR1 ENHRY, CDR2 SYGVKD. DNA for the CDR3: TGTGCCATCAGTTCGGGACAGGGTAGATACGAGCAGTACTTC. As protein: CAISSGQGRYEQYF.

This clonotype occurred many times. The J gene is TRBJ2-1, the V gene TRBV12-3 or TRBV12-4; 12 bases match TRBD2. Trimming at V came to 5 bases and at J to 6 bases, leaving 8 bases not matched to a gene. The CDR3 extends over 16 amino acids. The CDR3 DNA reads TGTGCCAGCAGTCCCATTGGACTAGCGGGACGCAATGAGCAGTTCTTC. Amino acids: CASSPIGLAGRNEQFF.

The CDR3 is CASSQESLYEAGGNTGELFF. The CDR3, as DNA: TGCGCCAGCAGCCAAGAGTCCCTTTACGAAGCGGGGGGAAACACCGGGGAGCTGTTTTTT. This chain uses TRBV4-1 with TRBJ2-2, with 9 bases matching TRBD2. Germline-derived CDR1 and CDR2 are MGHRA and YSYEKL. This CDR3 has 20 amino acids. J lost 2 bases, V lost 0 bases, and 13 bases had no gene match.

The chain employs TRBV5-1 and TRBJ1-1, with D hard to call. Germline V gene sequence: CDR1 SGHRS, CDR2 YFSETQ. This CDR3 has 14 residues. Trimming cost V 1 base and J 0 bases, with 7 bases left between them. The CDR3 sequence is CASSLWQMNTEAFF. The CDR3 DNA reads as TGCGCCAGCAGCTTGTGGCAAATGAACACTGAAGCTTTCTTT.

This clonotype was recorded only once. Being one base from a much bigger clone, this may be a read error. The rearrangement links TRBV7-6 to TRBJ1-4, with D unresolved. Germline lookup yields CDR1 SGHVS and CDR2 FNYEAQ. The CDR3 extends over 13 amino acids. The CDR3 spells CVSSFLTNEKLFF. The CDR3, as DNA: TGTGTCAGCAGCTTTCTAACTAATGAAAAACTGTTTTTT.